This T cell receptor beta chain was sequenced in a study of shared clonotypes between healthy human individuals. Germline CDR1 and CDR2: MNHNY and SVGAGI (reference sequence). This CDR3 spans 16 amino acids. J gave up 8 bases and V 0 bases, and 12 bases lay outside the gene matches. Every subset had its genomic DNA shared out evenly among several immunoSEQ plates. Clones were sequenced by immunoSEQ multiplex PCR, and TCRdb holds only the in-frame ones, with some missing. The sample holds millions of clones, over 85% seen once. The source of this sequence is a young man in good health. Some clones in this sample may be carry-over from other donors' samples. The specimen was naive CD4+ T cells from PBMCs. The subset here: CD45RA+ positively selected. The chain joins TRBV6-6 to TRBJ1-2, with 7 nucleotides matching TRBD1. The CDR3, as DNA: TGTGCCAGCAGTTACTCTACCTGGGGACAGCCAGGGGGCTACACCTTC. Encoded protein: CASSYSTWGQPGGYTF.